This T cell receptor beta chain came from a study of T cell responses to AZD1222 COVID-19 vaccine. Study results and caveats: Clonal diversity was possibly underestimated, and the donors were mostly white British, with more females. Spike-specific TCR breadth and depth rose after two AZD1222 doses.

Profiling relied on immunoSEQ multiplex PCR, and the TCRdb table lists in-frame clones only, not all of them. Among roughly 120,000 clones listed, approximately 85% were seen once. A word on this clone: As yet, its antigen is unknown.

The CDR3 covers 15 residues. V dropped 6 bases and J dropped 3 bases, with 15 bases sitting between them. The germline V gene has CDR1 MNHNS and CDR2 SASEGT. The chain has TRBV6-1 and TRBJ1-5; a possible D gene is TRBD1 (6 bases). Specimen: peripheral blood, collected 28 days after the second AZD1222 dose. The receptor comes from an adult who received the AZD1222 COVID-19 vaccine. CDR3 sequence reads: CASRSSAGDNQPQHF. The CDR3 coding sequence is TGTGCCAGCAGATCTTCCGCAGGGGACAATCAGCCCCAGCATTTT.